These 3 T cell receptor beta chains share one sample of origin, sequenced in a study of patients and donors after allogeneic stem cell transplantation. Using its own MiXCR run on the RT-PCR reads, TCRdb lists one record per CDR3 protein. Among 150,000 to 200,000 distinct CDR3 sequences listed, about 30% were seen once. Sequences were obtained from blood, either unsorted or a sorted T cell fraction (not recorded which). These receptors were collected from a human donor who was either an allogeneic HSCT recipient or a stem cell or donor lymphocyte infusion donor (not recorded which). It is not recorded whose cells these are; they may come from a transplant donor.

The chain joins TRBV5-1 to TRBJ2-1, with 9 bases identical to TRBD2. Unmatched junction bases numbered 8, after V lost 4 bases and J lost 9 bases. From germline, CDR1 is SGHRS and CDR2 YFSETQ. The CDR3 consists of 14 residues. Here the CDR3 DNA reads TGCGCCAGCAGCCCTACCGGGACTAGCAGTGAGCAGTTCTTC. Protein product: CASSPTGTSSEQFF.

The rearrangement uses TRBV4-3 and TRBJ2-7; 11 bases line up with TRBD2. V was pared by 6 bases and J by 3 bases, with 7 bases of the junction left unmatched. The CDR3 runs to 15 residues. CDR1 is LGHNA, CDR2 YSLEER, per germline. CDR3 DNA: TGCGCCAGCAGTCGGGGACTAGCGGAGTTCTACGAGCAGTACTTC. This codes for CASSRGLAEFYEQYF.

The chain links TRBV7-2 to TRBJ2-7; 11 positions match TRBD1. This CDR3 has 14 amino acids. Germline V gene data show CDR1 as SGHTA and CDR2 as FQGNSA. Trimming at V came to 6 bases and at J to 3 bases, leaving 4 bases not matched to a gene. CDR3 DNA: TGTGCCAGCAGTATTGGGACAGGGGGCTACGAGCAGTACTTC. Translation: CASSIGTGGYEQYF. Together with reference TRBV7-2 and TRBJ2-7, the CDR3 gives the full variable domain: GAGVSQSPSNKVTEKGKDVELRCDPISGHTALYWYRQSLGQGLEFLIYFQGNSAPDKSGLPSDRFSAERTGGSVSTLTIQRTQQEDSAVYLCASSIGTGGYEQYFGPGTRLTVT.